The 15 T cell receptor beta chains presented below share a single source sample, sequenced in a study of breast tumors, draining lymph nodes, adjacent tissues. TCRdb called the multiplex PCR reads again in MiXCR, with one record for every CDR3 protein. The table lists 17,000 or so distinct CDR3 sequences, approximately 57% of them singletons, with 15% to 25% in the top ten. Sequencing was done on a sample of tumor-adjacent breast tissue. These TCRs come from a female donor with breast cancer. Some clones in this sample may be carry-over from other donors' samples.

This clonotype is labeled large. The chain is built from TRBV7-2 and TRBJ1-3, with D unresolved. Germline lookup yields CDR1 SGHTA and CDR2 FQGNSA. This CDR3 region has 12 residues. Trimming cost V 2 bases and J 4 bases, with 3 bases left between them. CDR3 amino acids: CASSLQGNTIYF. DNA for the CDR3: TGTGCCAGCAGCTTACAAGGAAACACCATATATTTT.

This clonotype has a count of ten or more. The chain joins TRBV5-6 to TRBJ2-5; 7 bases match TRBD1. The V gene end was trimmed by 4 bases and the J gene end by 3 bases; junction bases not matched to a gene: 12. The CDR3 consists of 16 residues. Germline loops: CDR1 SGHDT, CDR2 YYEEEE. The CDR3 protein is CASSHRGPSYEETQYF. For the CDR3, the DNA is TGTGCCAGCAGCCACAGGGGTCCCTCCTATGAAGAGACCCAGTACTTC.

This clonotype was counted between two and nine times. The J gene is TRBJ2-2, the V gene TRBV10-3; D gene ambiguous. The CDR3 covers 12 residues. The germline V and J ends were trimmed by 4 bases and 6 bases, with 6 bases remaining between them. Per germline, CDR1 ENHRY and CDR2 SYGVKD. CDR3 nucleotides: TGTGCCATCAGTGTAAGTGCCGGGGAGCTGTTTTTT. It yields the protein CAISVSAGELFF.

As for this clonotype: The conserved phenylalanine or tryptophan normally closing the CDR3 is absent here, so this likely arose from a read error. It is unclear where the CDR3 begins or ends on the DNA, so no DNA is shown, and the CDR3 is as TCRdb lists it. V usage is TRBV3-1 and J usage is TRBJ1-5; the table calls TRBD1, which could not be checked here. The germline CDR1 and CDR2 sequences are LGHDT and YNNKEL (reference sequence). Inclusive of both ends, the CDR3 amounts to 14 amino acids. The CDR3 spells CASSHSDGGQPQHL.

The chain combines TRBV10-2 with TRBJ1-5, with no clear D. This CDR3 is built from 14 residues. CDR1 is WSHSY, CDR2 SAAADI, per germline. The V end was cut by 0 bases, the J end by 4 bases, with 7 bases between. CDR3 nucleotides: TGCGCCAGCAGTGAGTCGGGGTTAAATCAGCCCCAGCATTTT. Its protein is CASSESGLNQPQHF.

The genes are TRBV9 and TRBJ1-3, with unresolved D. The CDR3 extends over 13 amino acids. V lost 0 bases to trimming and J lost 4 bases, with 5 bases between them. The germline gives CDR1 SGDLS, CDR2 YYNGEE. Here the CDR3 DNA reads TGTGCCAGCAGCGTAGAGGAAGGAAACACCATATATTTT. Residues: CASSVEEGNTIYF.

Judged by abundance, this clonotype is medium-sized. This chain's CDR3 is CSAAGTSGGPQFF. The DNA of the CDR3 is TGCAGCGCCGCGGGGACTAGCGGGGGGCCCCAGTTCTTC. V and J are TRBV29-1 and TRBJ2-1; 15 bases align to TRBD2. Unmatched junction bases numbered 8, after V lost 7 bases and J lost 13 bases. The germline CDR1 and CDR2 sequences are SQVTM and ANQGSEA. This CDR3 has 13 amino acids.

This clonotype is labeled medium-sized (0.01 to 0.1%). The chain couples TRBV20-1 to TRBJ2-1; 10 bases match TRBD2. Germline-derived CDR1 and CDR2 are DFQATT and SNEGSKA (reference sequence). CDR3 size: 17 residues. J gave up 2 bases and V 1 base, and 8 bases lay outside the gene matches. The CDR3 DNA is TGCAGTGCTAGAGCGGATAGCGGGGGGATCGCCTACAATGAGCAGTTCTTC. As protein: CSARADSGGIAYNEQFF.

This clonotype qualifies as medium-sized. This rearrangement joins TRBV11-2 to TRBJ1-2; the D gene is possibly TRBD1 (6 bases). From germline, CDR1 is SGHAT and CDR2 FQNNGV. V was clipped by 5 bases and J by 7 bases, with 23 bases between them. CDR3 length equals 16 residues. The CDR3 DNA follows: TGTGCCAGCAGCCGAGCCCGCACAGGGCCCTTTTCTGGCTACACCTTC. Protein product: CASSRARTGPFSGYTF. The full variable domain, rest sourced from reference TRBV11-2 and TRBJ1-2, is EAGVAQSPRYKIIEKRQSVAFWCNPISGHATLYWYQQILGQGPKLLIQFQNNGVVDDSQLPKDRFSAERLKGVDSTLKIQPAKLEDSAVYLCASSRARTGPFSGYTFGSGTRLTVV.

The chain carries TRBV19 and TRBJ2-2, with D unclear. The V and J ends lost 7 bases and 0 bases respectively, with 12 bases between them. The CDR3 has 15 residues. The germline V gene encodes CDR1 LNHDA and CDR2 SQIVND (reference sequence). The CDR3 DNA follows: TGTGCCAGTAAAACGGATCCGGCGAACACCGGGGAGCTGTTTTTT. The encoded protein is CASKTDPANTGELFF.

The rearrangement links TRBV5-4 to TRBJ2-6; D perhaps matches TRBD1 (5 bases). Germline CDR1 and CDR2: SGHNT and YYREEE (reference sequence). The CDR3 contains 14 residues. The V end lost 4 bases, the J end lost 4 bases, and 9 bases lay between the germline ends. The CDR3 protein is CASSAGFGANVLTF. The CDR3, as DNA: TGTGCCAGCAGCGCAGGGTTCGGGGCCAACGTCCTGACTTTC. Drawing the rest from reference TRBV5-4 and TRBJ2-6, the complete variable domain is ETGVTQSPTHLIKTRGQQVTLRCSSQSGHNTVSWYQQALGQGPQFIFQYYREEENGRGNFPPRFSGLQFPNYSSELNVNALELDDSALYLCASSAGFGANVLTFGAGSRLTVL.

This clonotype was seen once. The rearrangement joins TRBV20-1 to TRBJ2-7; D not resolved. The V gene lost 3 bases and the J gene lost 4 bases, with 13 bases spanning the gap. The CDR3 is 13 amino acids. The germline CDR1 and CDR2 sequences are DFQATT and SNEGSKA (reference sequence). DNA of the CDR3: TGCAGTGCTAGTGCCTACCTAACTTACGAGCAGTACGTC. Translation gives CSASAYLTYEQYV.

This clonotype is large (0.1 to 1%) by share. The chain uses TRBV5-6 and TRBJ2-1; D possibly corresponds to TRBD2 (7 bases). V was clipped by 4 bases and J by 8 bases, with 10 bases between them. Germline loops: CDR1 SGHDT, CDR2 YYEEEE. This CDR3 contains 12 residues. The CDR3 protein is CASSKGGDEQFF. DNA for the CDR3: TGTGCCAGCAGCAAAGGGGGGGATGAGCAGTTCTTC.

Regarding this clonotype: Relative to the germline gene, one junction end is altered; a read error may explain this. The chain recombines TRBV9 with TRBJ2-1; 10 bases match TRBD2. Per the germline V gene, CDR1 is SGDLS and CDR2 is YYNGEE. The CDR3 spans 14 residues. In DNA form, the CDR3 reads TGTGCCAGCACACCTAGCGGGAGAGGTAATGAGGAGTTCTTC. This translates into CASTPSGRGNEEFF.

This clonotype showed up many times. CDR3: CAWALGSSGNTIYF. As DNA, the CDR3 is TGTGCCTGGGCCCTGGGGAGCTCTGGAAACACCATATATTTT. The V call is TRBV30, the J call TRBJ1-3; D remains ambiguous. Germline CDR1 and CDR2: GTSNPN and SVGIG (reference sequence). The V end was cut by 5 bases, the J end by 0 bases, with 11 bases between. The CDR3 is made up of 14 amino acids.